This T cell receptor beta chain stems from a study of blood T cell repertoires in COVID-19. The germline CDR1 and CDR2 sequences are SGHVS and FQNEAQ. V was pared by 3 bases and J by 7 bases, with 12 bases of the junction left unmatched. The CDR3 runs 16 residues. The authors' processing: How many nucleated cells were present was estimated from reference gene primer amplification. The method was immunoSEQ multiplex PCR; TCRdb's version includes in-frame clones alone and lacks a portion of them. Clonal size and the V and J genes are those of that table, whereas D and trimming came from the DNA. The sample carries more than 85,000 clones, approximately 84% recorded once.

This chain connects TRBV7-8 to TRBJ2-1; TRBD1 matches at 7 bases. The clonotype originates from a woman aged 60 to 75 with acute or convalescent COVID-19. Sequenced material: peripheral blood. CDR3 DNA: TGTGCCAGCAGCTTGGGGTCGGGCAGGGGGAGTAATGAGCAGTTCTTC. Protein: CASSLGSGRGSNEQFF. The whole variable domain, filled in from reference TRBV7-8 and TRBJ2-1, reads GAGVSQSPRYKVAKRGQDVALRCDPISGHVSLFWYQQALGQGPEFLTYFQNEAQLDKSGLPSDRFFAERPEGSVSTLKIQRTQQEDSAVYLCASSLGSGRGSNEQFFGPGTRLTVL.